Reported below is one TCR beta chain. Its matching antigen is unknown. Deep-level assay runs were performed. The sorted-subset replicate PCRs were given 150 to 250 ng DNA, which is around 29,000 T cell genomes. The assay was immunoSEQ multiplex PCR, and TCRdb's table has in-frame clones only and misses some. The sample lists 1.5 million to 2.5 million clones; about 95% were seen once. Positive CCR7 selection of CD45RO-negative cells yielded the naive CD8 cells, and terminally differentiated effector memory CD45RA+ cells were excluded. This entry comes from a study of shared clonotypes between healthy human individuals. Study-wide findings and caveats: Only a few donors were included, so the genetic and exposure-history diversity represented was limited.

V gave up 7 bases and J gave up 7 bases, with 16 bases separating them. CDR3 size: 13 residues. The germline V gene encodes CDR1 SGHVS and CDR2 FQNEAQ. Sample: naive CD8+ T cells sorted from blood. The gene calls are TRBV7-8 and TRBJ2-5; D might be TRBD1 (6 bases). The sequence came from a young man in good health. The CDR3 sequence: CASIGSGAWTQYF. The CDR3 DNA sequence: TGTGCCAGCATAGGATCAGGGGCGTGGACCCAGTACTTC.